This T cell receptor beta chain was recovered during a study of response to subunit inactivated influenza vaccine. This clonotype has at least ten counts. The CDR3 consists of 15 residues. V was clipped by 0 bases and J by 6 bases, with 13 bases between them. In germline, CDR1 is SGHRS, CDR2 YFSETQ. TCRdb independently ran MiXCR on the RT-PCR reads; one entry per CDR3 protein. The sample holds fewer than 550,000 distinct CDR3 sequences, less than 30% seen once. The chain carries TRBV5-1 and TRBJ2-1, with a possible D match to TRBD2 (5 bases). This sequence originates from a middle-aged man who received an inactivated influenza vaccine. Sequencing was performed on CD4+ T cells sorted from PBMCs, taken more than 4 days after vaccination. The CDR3 sequence: CASSLDLVASNEQFF. CDR3 nucleotide sequence: TGCGCCAGCAGCTTGGATTTAGTAGCGAGCAATGAGCAGTTCTTC.